This TCR beta chain was documented in a study of blood T cells in healthy people across ages. Findings of the study overall: There were more naive CD4+ cells and higher diversity in long-lived donors than in aged donors.

This clonotype was counted between two and nine times. Its antigen is unknown. A second PCR, run for roughly 7 to 11 cycles, used a sample-barcoded 5' primer plus a J-beta primer mix. The template-switch adaptor, which had 12 random nucleotides, put a tag on each cDNA molecule. TCRdb ran MiXCR on the 5' RACE reads and lists one entry per CDR3 protein. The sample contains about 1,400,000 distinct CDR3 sequences, approximately 42% of which appear only once. Collection of roughly 10 milliliters of peripheral blood was performed for each donor. CDR1 is SQVTM and CDR2 is ANQGSEA in the germline V gene. The length of the CDR3 is 13 residues. The V end was cut by 7 bases, the J end by 7 bases, with 20 bases between.

The receptor was derived from a woman between 18 and 29 years old in good health. Sequencing was performed on blood. This chain joins TRBV29-1 and TRBJ2-7, with D possibly matching TRBD2 (5 bases). In DNA form, the CDR3 reads TGCAGCGGGACGGACTCCTCCTACAATGAGCAGTACTTC. This encodes CSGTDSSYNEQYF.